One and the same sample provided the 2 T cell receptor beta chains below, sequenced in a study of blood T cell repertoires in COVID-19. Assay used: immunoSEQ multiplex PCR; TCRdb lists only in-frame clones, some missing. This sample has about 52,000 clones, with approximately 85% found just once. The sample was peripheral blood. These receptors came from a woman older than 75 with acute or convalescent COVID-19.

The chain carries TRBV5-8 and TRBJ1-5; 7 bases line up with TRBD1. The germline V gene has CDR1 SGHTS and CDR2 YDEGEE. J was trimmed by 8 bases and V by 5 bases; bases with no gene match: 19. CDR3 length: 17 residues. The CDR3 region is CASRPGTVPIGGEPQHF. The DNA of the CDR3 is TGTGCCAGCAGACCCGGGACAGTGCCCATTGGTGGTGAGCCCCAGCATTTT.

The V call is TRBV2, the J call TRBJ1-1, with 7 bases aligning to TRBD1. With 7 bases clipped from V and 3 bases from J, the junction kept 8 bases outside the gene matches. The CDR3 has 14 amino acids. Germline-derived CDR1 and CDR2 are SNHLY and FYNNEI. The CDR3 nucleotides are TGTGCCAGCATTACCGACAGGGTTGACACTGAAGCTTTCTTT. It translates to CASITDRVDTEAFF.